This T cell receptor beta chain was found in a study of T cell changes during pregnancy in multiple sclerosis. This CDR3 is 15 amino acids long. J lost 10 bases, V lost 4 bases, and 12 bases had no gene match. CDR1 is SEHNR and CDR2 is FQNEAQ in the germline V gene (reference sequence). The repertoire was sequenced with immunoSEQ multiplex PCR; TCRdb's copy has only in-frame clones and lacks some. The sample carries 40,000 to 50,000 clones, over 90% recorded once. This clonotype was obtained from a female donor with multiple sclerosis, enrolled in a pregnancy study. V is TRBV7-9 and J is TRBJ2-1; 8 bases are a match to TRBD2. The source material was CD8+ T cells from peripheral blood mononuclear cells, sampled in the third trimester of pregnancy. The CDR3 reads CASSSPTLTSAEQFF. The DNA for the CDR3 is TGTGCCAGCAGCTCCCCAACCTTGACTAGCGCGGAGCAGTTCTTC. Filled out from reference TRBV7-9 and TRBJ2-1, the complete variable domain reads DTGVSQNPRHKITKRGQNVTFRCDPISEHNRLYWYRQTLGQGPEFLTYFQNEAQLEKSRLLSDRFSAERPKGSFSTLEIQRTEQGDSAMYLCASSSPTLTSAEQFFGPGTRLTVL.